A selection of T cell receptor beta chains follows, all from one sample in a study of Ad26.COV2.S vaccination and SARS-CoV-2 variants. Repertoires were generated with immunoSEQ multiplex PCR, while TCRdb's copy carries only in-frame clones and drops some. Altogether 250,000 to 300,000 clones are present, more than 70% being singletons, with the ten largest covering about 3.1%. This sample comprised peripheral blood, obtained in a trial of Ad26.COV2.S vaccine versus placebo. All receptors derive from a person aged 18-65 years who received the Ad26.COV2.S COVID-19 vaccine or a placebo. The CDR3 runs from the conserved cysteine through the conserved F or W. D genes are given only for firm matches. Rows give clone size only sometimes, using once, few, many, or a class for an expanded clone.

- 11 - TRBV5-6 CASSGGHGYTF
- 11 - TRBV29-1 CSARTGYGYTF
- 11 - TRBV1 CTSSHGSEQYF
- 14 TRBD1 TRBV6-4 CASRPGTGGRGYTF
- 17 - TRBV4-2 CASSQDPGGWINEKLFF
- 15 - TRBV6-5 CASSYGGGRTDTQYF
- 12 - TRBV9 CASSVELGASTF
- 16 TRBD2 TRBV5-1 CASSLTSGGSYNEQFF
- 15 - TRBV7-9 CASSPARQNTGELFF
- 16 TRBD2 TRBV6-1 CASSERGGGNTGELFF
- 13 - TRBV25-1 CASSEYTPETQYF
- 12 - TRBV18 CASSSGNQPQHF
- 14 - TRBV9 CASRRAVSTDTQYF
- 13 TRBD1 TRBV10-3 CAISLQGDTEAFF
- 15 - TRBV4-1 CASSQFRLSQETQYF
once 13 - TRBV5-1 CASSLAGLNEQFF
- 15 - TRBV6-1 CASSEGGGGNTEAFF
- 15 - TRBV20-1 CSAGGLARGPDTQYF
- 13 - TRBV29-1 CSVAGNRKETQYF
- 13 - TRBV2 CASSIQGTGELFF
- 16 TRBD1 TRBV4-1 CASSQEGRGLGSPLHF
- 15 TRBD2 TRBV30 CAWSPGTNSYNEQFF
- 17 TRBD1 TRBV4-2 CASSHAPGQGMGYGYTF
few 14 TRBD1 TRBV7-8 CASSLETGAQPQHF
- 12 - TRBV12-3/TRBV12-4 CASRRGNTEAFF
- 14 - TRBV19 CASGSSWSSYEQYF
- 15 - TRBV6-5 CASSYTQGNTGELFF
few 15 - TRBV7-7 CASSLRQGGSYEQYF
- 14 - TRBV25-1 CASQTWNGNTEAFF
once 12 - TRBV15 CATSGLRGGYTF
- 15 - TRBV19 CASSGGSRGQETQYF
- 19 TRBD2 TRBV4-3 CASSQDRASGGNLQETQYF
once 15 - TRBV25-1 CASSEFRGDNSPLHF
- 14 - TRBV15 CATRTGRGSYEQYF
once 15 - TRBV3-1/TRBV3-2 CASSQDSQGWHEQFF
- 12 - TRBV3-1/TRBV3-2 CASSPSWGEQYF
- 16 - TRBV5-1 CASSLAALAPTGELFF
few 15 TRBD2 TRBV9 CASSALREDTGELFF
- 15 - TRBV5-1 CASRPGRHSGDEQFF
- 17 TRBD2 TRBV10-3 CAINPAGGLSSYNEQFF
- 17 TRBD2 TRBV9 CASSVQAGGPGTDTQYF
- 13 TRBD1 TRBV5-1 CASSSDRVGEAFF
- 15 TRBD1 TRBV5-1 CASSGSGGRSEKLFF